Shown below are 8 T cell receptor beta chains from a single sample sequenced in a study of molecular identifiers for immune sequencing clone quantification. MiXCR, applied by TCRdb to the PCR reads, yields one record per CDR3 protein. The data hold 460,000 or so distinct CDR3 sequences, with over 20% observed a single time. The sample taken for sequencing was naive CD8+ T cells from blood, with Jurkat cell RNA spiked in. Subset reported: FACS-sorted CD8+CD4-CCR7+CD45RA+ naive T cells. These receptors originate from a human donor in good health. Some libraries in this study had Jurkat cell RNA spiked in.

This clonotype has only a few counts. The rearrangement joins TRBV28 to TRBJ2-7; possibly TRBD1 for D (7 bases). The ends were cut back, 1 base at V and 4 bases at J, with 11 bases in the middle. The CDR3 runs 14 residues. CDR1 is MDHEN and CDR2 is SYDVKM in the germline V gene. The CDR3 reads CASSLFAGGYEQYF. The CDR3 DNA follows: TGTGCCAGCAGTTTATTCGCAGGGGGGTACGAGCAGTACTTC.

A word on this clonotype: A much larger clone lies one base from this, so it may be a read error. This likely comes from a read error, as the CDR3 has no conserved phenylalanine or tryptophan at its end. This chain links TRBV5-6 with TRBJ2-3; the D gene is possibly TRBD1 (5 bases). Germline CDR1 and CDR2: SGHDT and YYEEEE. The CDR3 runs 15 residues. V was clipped by 0 bases and J by 2 bases, with 10 bases between them. The CDR3 reads CASSLVRQPTDTQYL. The CDR3 DNA reads as TGTGCCAGCAGCTTGGTTAGACAGCCCACAGATACGCAGTATCTT.

This clonotype was found many times. The V call is TRBV5-5, the J call TRBJ1-1; D gene unclear. V was trimmed by 3 bases and J by 6 bases, leaving 9 bases between them. The CDR3 runs 12 residues. Germline CDR1 is SGHKS and CDR2 is YYEKEE (reference sequence). The CDR3 DNA sequence: TGTGCCAGCAGCTATACTGGGGCTGAAGCTTTCTTT. Translating it yields CASSYTGAEAFF.

The CDR3 loop reads CSASGLAGQVFRVETQYF. The CDR3 nucleotides are TGCAGTGCTAGTGGACTAGCGGGACAGGTCTTCCGGGTGGAGACCCAGTACTTC. The V gene is TRBV20-1, the J gene TRBJ2-5; 12 bases map to TRBD2. This CDR3 contains 18 residues. V gave up 3 bases and J gave up 5 bases; unmatched junction bases: 16. Germline values: CDR1 DFQATT, CDR2 SNEGSKA (reference sequence).

Notes on this clonotype: Just one base apart from a much larger clone, this may be a read error. The chain has TRBV20-1 and TRBJ1-5; D is undetermined. V was trimmed by 0 bases and J by 9 bases, leaving 18 bases between them. This CDR3 spans 15 amino acids. Looked up from germline, CDR1 is DFQATT and CDR2 is SNEGSKA (reference sequence). The DNA of the CDR3 is TGCAGTGCTAGAGATCCCTCAAGCCGGGATCGGCCCCAGCATTTT. Translating gives CSARDPSSRDRPQHF.

This clonotype was recorded at least ten times. This sequence joins TRBV6-2 or TRBV6-3 and TRBJ2-4, with D perhaps matching TRBD1 or TRBD2 (5 bases each). The germline gives CDR1 MNHEY, CDR2 SVGEGT. Between the trimmed V and J ends, which lost 8 bases and 8 bases, there was a span of 19 bases. The CDR3 totals 14 residues. CDR3 sequence (DNA): TGTGCCAGCGCCGGGACCTATAACCCAGACATTCAGTACTTC. Its translation is CASAGTYNPDIQYF.

The V gene is TRBV30, the J gene TRBJ2-3; 12 nucleotides match TRBD1. The V gene's germline CDR1 is GTSNPN and CDR2 SVGIG (reference sequence). The V and J ends lost 4 bases and 4 bases, in that order; junction bases with no gene match: 6. The CDR3 length is 15 residues. The CDR3 sequence is CAWTTGTGGSDTQYF. The CDR3 DNA is TGTGCCTGGACTACTGGGACAGGGGGCTCAGATACGCAGTATTTT.

This clonotype has only a few counts. The J gene is TRBJ1-1, the V gene TRBV7-2; weak D call: TRBD1 (6 bases). The V end was cut by 7 bases, the J end by 0 bases, with 18 bases between. The CDR3 totals 16 residues. Germline CDR1 SGHTA, CDR2 FQGNSA. The chain's CDR3 is CASTGGGARVNTEAFF. The CDR3, as DNA: TGTGCCAGCACCGGGGGGGGGGCAAGAGTGAACACTGAAGCTTTCTTT.